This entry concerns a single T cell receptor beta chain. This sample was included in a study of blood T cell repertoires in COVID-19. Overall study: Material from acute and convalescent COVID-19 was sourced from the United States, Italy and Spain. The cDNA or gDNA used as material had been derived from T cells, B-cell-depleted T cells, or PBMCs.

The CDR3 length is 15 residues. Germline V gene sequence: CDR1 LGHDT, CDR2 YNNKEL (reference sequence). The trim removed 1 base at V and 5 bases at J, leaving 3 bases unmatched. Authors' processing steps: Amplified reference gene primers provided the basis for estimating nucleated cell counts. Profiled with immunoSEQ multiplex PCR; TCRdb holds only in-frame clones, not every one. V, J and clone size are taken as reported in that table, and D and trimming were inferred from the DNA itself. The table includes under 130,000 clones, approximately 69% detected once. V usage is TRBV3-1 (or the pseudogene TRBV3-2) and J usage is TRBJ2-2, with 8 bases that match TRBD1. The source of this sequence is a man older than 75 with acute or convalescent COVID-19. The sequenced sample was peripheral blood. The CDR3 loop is CASSQGQGATGELFF. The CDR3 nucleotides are TGTGCCAGCAGCCAAGGGCAGGGGGCGACCGGGGAGCTGTTTTTT.